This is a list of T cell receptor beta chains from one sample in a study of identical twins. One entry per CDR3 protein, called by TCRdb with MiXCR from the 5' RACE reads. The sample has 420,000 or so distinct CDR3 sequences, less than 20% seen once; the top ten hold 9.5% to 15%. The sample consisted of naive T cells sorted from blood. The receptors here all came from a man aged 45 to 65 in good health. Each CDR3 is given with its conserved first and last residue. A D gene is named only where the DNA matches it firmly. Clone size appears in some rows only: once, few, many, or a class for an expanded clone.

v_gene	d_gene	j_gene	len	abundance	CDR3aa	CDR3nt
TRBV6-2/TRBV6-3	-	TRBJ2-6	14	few	CASSQISGANVLTF	TGTGCCAGCAGCCAGATTTCTGGGGCCAACGTCCTGACTTTC
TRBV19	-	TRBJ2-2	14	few	CASSKTGRTGELFF	TGTGCCAGTAGTAAAACAGGGAGGACCGGGGAGCTGTTTTTT
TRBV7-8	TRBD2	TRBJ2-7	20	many	CASSFARHPLTSGITYEQYF	TGTGCCAGCAGCTTCGCACGTCACCCTTTGACTAGCGGAATAACCTACGAGCAGTACTTC
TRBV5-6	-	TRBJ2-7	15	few	CASSLAGRVSYEQYF	TGTGCCAGCAGCTTGGCAGGCAGGGTCTCCTACGAGCAGTACTTC
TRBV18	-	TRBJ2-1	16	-	CASSPQWGVGYNEQFF	TGTGCCAGCTCGCCACAGTGGGGGGTCGGCTACAATGAGCAGTTCTTC
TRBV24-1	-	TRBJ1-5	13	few	CATSAWGNQPQHF	TGTGCCACCAGTGCTTGGGGCAATCAGCCCCAGCATTTT
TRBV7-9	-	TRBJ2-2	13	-	CASREQGGGELFF	TGTGCCAGCAGGGAACAGGGAGGCGGGGAGCTGTTTTTT
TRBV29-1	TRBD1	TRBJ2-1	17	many	CSVERFQTGQGGNEQFF	TGCAGCGTTGAAAGGTTCCAAACGGGACAGGGGGGGAATGAGCAGTTCTTC
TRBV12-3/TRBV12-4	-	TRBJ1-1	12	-	CASSLGKTEAFF	TGTGCCAGCAGTTTAGGCAAGACTGAAGCTTTCTTT
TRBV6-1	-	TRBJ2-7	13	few	CASSNEDSYEQYF	TGTGCCAGCAGCAACGAGGACAGCTACGAGCAGTACTTC
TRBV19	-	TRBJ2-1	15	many	CASSNRGSSYNEQFF	TGTGCCAGTAGTAATCGGGGGAGCTCCTACAATGAGCAGTTCTTC
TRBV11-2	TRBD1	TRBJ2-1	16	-	CASSGMDRGPYNEQFF	TGTGCCAGCAGCGGAATGGACAGGGGCCCCTACAATGAGCAGTTCTTC
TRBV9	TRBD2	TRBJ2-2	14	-	CASSASGGTGELFF	TGTGCCAGCAGCGCCTCGGGGGGCACCGGGGAGCTGTTTTTT
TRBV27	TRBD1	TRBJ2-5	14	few	CASSSIRQGETQYF	TGTGCCAGCAGTTCAATAAGACAGGGGGAGACCCAGTACTTC
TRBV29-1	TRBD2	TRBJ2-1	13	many	CSVRGGLYNEQFF	TGCAGCGTCCGGGGGGGCTTATACAATGAGCAGTTCTTC
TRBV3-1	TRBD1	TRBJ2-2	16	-	CASSQERQGLTGELFF	TGTGCCAGCAGCCAAGAGCGACAGGGTCTTACCGGGGAGCTGTTTTTT
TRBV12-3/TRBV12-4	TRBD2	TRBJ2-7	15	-	CASSFKVAGIYEQYF	TGTGCCAGCAGTTTTAAGGTAGCGGGAATCTACGAGCAGTACTTC
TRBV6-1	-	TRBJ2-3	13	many	CASGKPSTDTQYF	TGTGCCAGCGGTAAACCTAGCACAGATACGCAGTATTTT
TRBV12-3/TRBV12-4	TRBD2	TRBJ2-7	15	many	CASSQTSGGGYEQYF	TGTGCCAGCAGTCAGACTAGCGGGGGGGGTTACGAGCAGTACTTC
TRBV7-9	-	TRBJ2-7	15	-	CASSLALSYSYEQYF	TGTGCCAGCAGCTTAGCTCTTTCGTACTCCTACGAGCAGTACTTC
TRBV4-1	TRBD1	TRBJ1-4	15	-	CASSQVDRRNEKLFF	TGCGCCAGCAGCCAAGTGGACAGGCGTAATGAAAAACTGTTTTTT
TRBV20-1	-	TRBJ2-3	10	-	CSALPNAQYF	TGCAGTGCCCTCCCAAATGCGCAGTATTTT
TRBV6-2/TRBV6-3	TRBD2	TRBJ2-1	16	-	CASSYGSGGSYNEQFF	TGTGCCAGCAGTTACGGTTCGGGGGGATCTTACAATGAGCAGTTCTTC
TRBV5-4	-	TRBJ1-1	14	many	CASSFTLGSTEAFF	TGTGCCAGCAGCTTCACTTTGGGTAGCACTGAAGCTTTCTTT
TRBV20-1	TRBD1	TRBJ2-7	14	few	CSARDGQGYYEQYF	TGCAGTGCTAGAGATGGACAGGGTTACTACGAGCAGTACTTC
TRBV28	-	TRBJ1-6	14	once	CASSWGVKDSPLHF	TGTGCCAGCAGTTGGGGGGTCAAGGATTCACCCCTCCACTTT
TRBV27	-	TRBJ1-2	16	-	CASSLYGGGPLAGYTF	TGTGCCAGCAGTTTATACGGCGGGGGCCCGTTGGCTGGCTACACCTTC
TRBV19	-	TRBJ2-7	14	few	CASSIAGTDYEQYF	TGTGCCAGTAGTATAGCAGGGACGGATTACGAGCAGTACTTC
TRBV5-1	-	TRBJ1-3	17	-	CASSLSRGAGPGNTIYF	TGCGCCAGCAGCTTGTCGCGGGGCGCGGGTCCTGGAAACACCATATATTTT
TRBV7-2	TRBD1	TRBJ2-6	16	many	CASSYGQGFGANVLTF	TGTGCCAGCAGCTACGGACAGGGGTTCGGGGCCAACGTCCTGACTTTC
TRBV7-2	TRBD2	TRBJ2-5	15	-	CASSLQRGIQETQYF	TGTGCCAGCAGCTTACAGCGGGGGATTCAAGAGACCCAGTACTTC
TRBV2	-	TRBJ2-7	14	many	CASSEGKKIYEQYF	TGTGCCAGCAGTGAGGGAAAAAAAATCTACGAGCAGTACTTC
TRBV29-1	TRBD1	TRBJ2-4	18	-	CSVEMLGTGGKVKNIQYF	TGCAGCGTTGAAATGTTAGGAACAGGGGGCAAGGTCAAAAACATTCAGTACTTC
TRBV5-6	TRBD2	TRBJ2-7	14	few	CASSTGLAAYEQYF	TGTGCCAGCAGCACGGGACTAGCGGCCTACGAGCAGTACTTC
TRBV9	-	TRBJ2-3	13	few	CASSVASTDTQYF	TGTGCCAGCAGCGTAGCGAGCACAGATACGCAGTATTTT
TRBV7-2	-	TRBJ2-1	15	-	CASSLVLGVGNEQFF	TGTGCCAGCAGCCTAGTATTGGGAGTGGGTAATGAGCAGTTCTTC
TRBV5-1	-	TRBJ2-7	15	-	CASSLGTDTSYEQYF	TGCGCCAGCAGCTTGGGGACAGACACCTCCTACGAGCAGTACTTC
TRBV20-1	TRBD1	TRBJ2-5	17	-	CSARGLPGQGIQETQYF	TGCAGTGCTAGAGGCCTTCCGGGACAGGGGATTCAAGAGACCCAGTACTTC
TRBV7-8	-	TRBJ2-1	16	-	CASSPVRQGTYNEQFF	TGTGCCAGCAGCCCGGTAAGGCAGGGAACCTACAATGAGCAGTTCTTC
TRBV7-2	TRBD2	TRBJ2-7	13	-	CASRLAGKYEQYF	TGTGCCAGCCGACTAGCGGGAAAGTACGAGCAGTACTTC
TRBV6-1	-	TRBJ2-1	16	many	CASSSPGGSKGNEQFF	TGTGCCAGCAGCTCTCCCGGCGGCTCCAAGGGCAATGAGCAGTTCTTC
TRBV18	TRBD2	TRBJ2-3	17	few	CASSPRRGAGGPDTQYF	TGTGCCAGCTCACCACGGCGTGGTGCGGGGGGGCCAGATACGCAGTATTTT
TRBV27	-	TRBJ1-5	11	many	CASGVLQPQHF	TGTGCCAGCGGAGTTTTGCAGCCCCAGCATTTT
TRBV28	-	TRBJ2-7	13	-	CASSFHGFYEQYF	TGTGCCAGCAGTTTCCATGGCTTCTACGAGCAGTACTTC
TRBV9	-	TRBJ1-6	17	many	CASSVGSQGRGNSPLHF	TGTGCCAGCAGCGTAGGGAGCCAGGGTCGCGGGAATTCACCCCTCCACTTT
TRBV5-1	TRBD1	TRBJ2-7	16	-	CASTTAGGQGMYEQYF	TGCGCCAGCACCACCGCAGGGGGACAGGGTATGTACGAGCAGTACTTC
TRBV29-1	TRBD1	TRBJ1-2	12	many	CSADRAAYGYTF	TGCAGCGCGGACAGGGCGGCATATGGCTACACCTTC
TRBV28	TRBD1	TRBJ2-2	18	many	CASSSPITGVWDGGELFF	TGTGCCAGCAGTTCACCAATTACAGGGGTCTGGGACGGCGGGGAGCTGTTTTTT
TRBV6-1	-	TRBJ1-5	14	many	CASSQRGSNQPQHF	TGTGCCAGCAGTCAGAGGGGCTCCAATCAGCCCCAGCATTTT
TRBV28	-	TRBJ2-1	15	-	CASSSPGPAVDEQFF	TGTGCCAGCAGTTCACCAGGGCCCGCCGTGGATGAGCAGTTCTTC
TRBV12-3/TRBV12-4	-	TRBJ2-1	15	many	CASSSYAWVMGEQFF	TGTGCCAGCAGTTCATACGCTTGGGTTATGGGTGAGCAGTTCTTC
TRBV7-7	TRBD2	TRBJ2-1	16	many	CASSQGLASSYNEQFF	TGTGCCAGCAGCCAGGGACTAGCGAGCTCCTACAATGAGCAGTTCTTC
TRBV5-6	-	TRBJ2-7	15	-	CASSQVRLTPYEQYF	TGTGCCAGCAGCCAGGTCCGCCTAACCCCCTACGAGCAGTACTTC
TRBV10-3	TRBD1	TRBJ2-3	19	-	CAISDSRTGAGVFLRAQYF	TGTGCCATCAGTGATTCACGGACAGGCGCAGGTGTATTCTTAAGAGCGCAGTATTTT
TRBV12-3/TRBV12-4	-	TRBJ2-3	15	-	CASSPRGRVSDTQYF	TGTGCCAGCAGTCCTCGCGGCAGGGTGTCAGATACGCAGTATTTT
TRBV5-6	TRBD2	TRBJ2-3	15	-	CASSWGGFGTDTQYF	TGTGCCAGCAGCTGGGGGGGTTTCGGCACAGATACGCAGTATTTT
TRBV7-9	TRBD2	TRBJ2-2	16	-	CASTPGIAGETGELFF	TGTGCCAGCACCCCCGGGATAGCGGGAGAGACCGGGGAGCTGTTTTTT
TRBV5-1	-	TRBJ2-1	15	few	CASSLAYSSYNEQFF	TGCGCCAGCAGCTTGGCCTACAGCTCCTACAATGAGCAGTTCTTC